These 4 T cell receptor beta chains came from one sample sequenced in a study of blood T cell repertoires in COVID-19. Some clones are missing from TCRdb's copy, which holds only in-frame ones; the method was immunoSEQ multiplex PCR. Seen here are about 200,000 clones, roughly nine tenths observed once, and the top ten hold 0.78%. Sequencing was performed on peripheral blood. The origin of the receptors is a woman aged 70-85 years with acute or convalescent COVID-19.

The chain combines TRBV15 with TRBJ1-5; D is undetermined. The CDR3 extends over 16 amino acids. V was pared by 0 bases and J by 1 base, with 10 bases between. Germline V gene sequence: CDR1 LNHNV, CDR2 YYDKDF (reference sequence). CDR3 protein: CATSRDLPGSNQPQHF. The CDR3 DNA reads as TGTGCCACCAGCAGAGATCTTCCAGGAAGCAATCAGCCCCAGCATTTT.

The chain uses TRBV5-7 and TRBJ2-3; 7 positions agree with TRBD1. TRBV5-7 is identified as an open reading frame with a role that is uncertain. Losses at the gene ends were 0 bases for V and 9 bases for J; bases not matched to a gene: 13. The CDR3 loop spans 16 amino acids. CDR3 protein: CASSLGDRQGKLTQYF. In DNA, the CDR3 is TGTGCCAGCAGCTTGGGGGATAGACAGGGTAAGCTCACGCAGTATTTT.

J is TRBJ1-4 and V is TRBV7-2; 9 bases fit TRBD1. This CDR3 is 14 amino acids long. The V gene end was trimmed by 5 bases and the J gene end by 8 bases; junction bases not matched to a gene: 6. Germline values: CDR1 SGHTA, CDR2 FQGNSA. The CDR3 region is CASSTHRGREKLFF. As DNA, the CDR3 is TGTGCCAGCAGCACCCACAGGGGGCGAGAAAAACTGTTTTTT.

The chain joins TRBV11-2 to TRBJ2-3; D is unclear. Germline assignment: CDR1 SGHAT and CDR2 FQNNGV. The germline V and J ends were trimmed by 11 bases and 3 bases, with 12 bases remaining between them. The CDR3 spans 12 residues. The CDR3 here is CAGLRGTDTQYF. In nucleotides, the CDR3 is TGTGCCGGGCTCCGTGGGACAGATACGCAGTATTTT.